These 32 T cell receptor beta chains were sequenced from one sample in a study of cytomegalovirus exposure and HLA in healthy donors. PCR primers comprised 60 Vbeta and 13 Jbeta primers. The table came from immunoSEQ multiplex PCR; TCRdb's copy has only in-frame clones and leaves some out. Of approximately 110,000 clones in the sample, approximately 15% were seen once. The sequenced sample was PBMCs. These receptors came from a young woman in good health and CMV-seronegative.

This clone was picked up a small number of times. Here the CDR3 DNA reads TGTGCCAGCAGCCCCAGGGGACTAGCGGGGGCCTACAATGAGCAGTTCTTC. This sequence encodes CASSPRGLAGAYNEQFF. This chain uses TRBV9 with TRBJ2-1, with TRBD2 matching 14 bases. This CDR3 is 17 amino acids long. CDR1 and CDR2 (germline): SGDLS, YYNGEE. Trimming at V came to 4 bases and at J to 2 bases, leaving 5 bases not matched to a gene.

The chain employs TRBV19 and TRBJ2-7, with TRBD1 identical over 10 bases. CDR3 length: 14 residues. Trimming at V came to 9 bases and at J to 0 bases, leaving 5 bases not matched to a gene. Germline V lookup: CDR1 LNHDA, CDR2 SQIVND (reference sequence). CDR3 sequence: CASRRQGASYEQYF. The CDR3 DNA reads TGTGCCAGCCGAAGACAGGGGGCCTCCTACGAGCAGTACTTC. Full variable domain (remainder filled in from reference TRBV19 and TRBJ2-7): DGGITQSPKYLFRKEGQNVTLSCEQNLNHDAMYWYRQDPGQGLRLIYYSQIVNDFQKGDIAEGYSVSREKKESFPLTVTSAQKNPTAFYLCASRRQGASYEQYFGPGTRLTVT.

V is TRBV13 and J is TRBJ2-7; D is perhaps TRBD1 (5 bases). Between the trimmed V and J ends, which lost 5 bases and 6 bases, there was a span of 11 bases. Germline V gives CDR1 PRHDT, CDR2 FYEKMQ (reference sequence). The CDR3 extends over 12 amino acids. The CDR3 is CASSQTVSEQYF. The CDR3 DNA reads as TGTGCCAGCAGCCAGACAGTATCCGAGCAGTACTTC.

The J gene is TRBJ1-1, the V gene TRBV19, with 12 bases fitting TRBD1. Trimming removed 10 bases from V and 3 bases from J; junction bases left unmatched: 9. Germline V gene lookup returns CDR1 LNHDA and CDR2 SQIVND (reference sequence). The CDR3 is 15 residues long. The CDR3 sequence: CATTGTGGSDTEAFF. CDR3 nucleotides: TGTGCCACCACCGGGACAGGGGGCTCCGACACTGAAGCTTTCTTT. Variable domain in full (rest from reference TRBV19 and TRBJ1-1): DGGITQSPKYLFRKEGQNVTLSCEQNLNHDAMYWYRQDPGQGLRLIYYSQIVNDFQKGDIAEGYSVSREKKESFPLTVTSAQKNPTAFYLCATTGTGGSDTEAFFGQGTRLTVV.

This chain connects TRBV4-3 to TRBJ2-1; TRBD2 matches 8 bases. The V segment lost 2 bases and the J segment 4 bases; nucleotides outside the gene matches: 4. Germline CDR1 and CDR2: LGHNA and YSLEER. There are 15 residues in the CDR3. CDR3 nucleotide sequence: TGCGCCAGCAGCCAACTAGCGGGCGCGTACAATGAGCAGTTCTTC. Translated: CASSQLAGAYNEQFF.

The chain joins TRBV1 to TRBJ2-3; the listed D gene, TRBD2, was not tested against the DNA. TRBV1 is an annotated pseudogene. CDR3 length: 15 amino acids. In DNA form, the CDR3 reads TGCACCAGCAGCCTCAGACGCGCCGGAGGCCTCACGCAGTATTTT. Protein: CTSSLRRAGGLTQYF.

The genes are TRBV9 and TRBJ2-2; possibly TRBD2 for D (5 bases). This CDR3 is 17 amino acids long. Trimming stripped 4 bases from V and 0 bases from J, with 16 bases between. The V gene's germline CDR1 is SGDLS and CDR2 YYNGEE. The CDR3 bases are TGTGCCAGCAGCAATAGCGATTCATCTGCGAACACCGGGGAGCTGTTTTTT. It encodes CASSNSDSSANTGELFF.

This clone was detected only a few times. This chain links TRBV30 with TRBJ1-2; 9 bases align to TRBD1. This CDR3 region has 12 residues. The V gene end was trimmed by 7 bases and the J gene end by 7 bases; junction bases not matched to a gene: 7. Per germline, CDR1 GTSNPN and CDR2 SVGIG (reference sequence). CDR3 in DNA: TGTGCCTATACACAGGGGGCGAGTGGCTACACCTTC. This gives the protein CAYTQGASGYTF.

This clone was recorded a few times. This rearrangement joins TRBV28 to TRBJ1-5; D not resolved. The CDR3 length is 14 residues. Trimming took off 2 bases at V and 4 bases at J, with 9 bases between the two ends. Per germline, CDR1 MDHEN and CDR2 SYDVKM. The CDR3 loop is CASSLSFQNQPQHF. CDR3 coding DNA: TGTGCCAGCAGTTTAAGTTTCCAGAATCAGCCCCAGCATTTT.

The chain employs TRBV28 and TRBJ1-1, with D possibly being TRBD1 (6 bases). V lost 3 bases to trimming and J lost 1 base, with 12 bases between them. The CDR3 contains 15 residues. CDR1 and CDR2 (germline): MDHEN, SYDVKM. The CDR3 region is CASSFPDSRNTEAFF. The CDR3 nucleotides are TGTGCCAGCAGTTTCCCGGACAGCCGGAACACTGAAGCTTTCTTT. The full variable domain, rest sourced from reference TRBV28 and TRBJ1-1, is DVKVTQSSRYLVKRTGEKVFLECVQDMDHENMFWYRQDPGLGLRLIYFSYDVKMKEKGDIPEGYSVSREKKERFSLILESASTNQTSMYLCASSFPDSRNTEAFFGQGTRLTVV.

This clone was observed a few times. The rearrangement uses TRBV10-3 and TRBJ1-4; 9 bases are a match to TRBD1. The CDR3 is made up of 15 amino acids. Germline assignment: CDR1 ENHRY and CDR2 SYGVKD. The V gene end was trimmed by 3 bases and the J gene end by 8 bases; junction bases not matched to a gene: 7. The chain's CDR3 is CAISEAGQGTEKLFF. The CDR3 DNA reads TGTGCCATCAGTGAAGCAGGACAGGGGACCGAAAAACTGTTTTTT.

The V and J genes are TRBV25-1 and TRBJ1-1; a weak D match, TRBD1 (5 bases). Germline CDR1 reads MGHDK; CDR2 reads SYGVNS. This CDR3 is built from 14 residues. V was trimmed by 5 bases and J by 4 bases, leaving 14 bases between them. The CDR3 nucleotides read TGTGCCAGCAGTCCCGGGGGTTCGGCCACTGAAGCTTTCTTT. Its protein product is CASSPGGSATEAFF.

The table lists this clone with a few counts. This chain joins TRBV9 and TRBJ2-1; 10 bases agree with TRBD2. The germline V gene encodes CDR1 SGDLS and CDR2 YYNGEE. Losses at the gene ends were 3 bases for V and 3 bases for J; bases not matched to a gene: 9. The CDR3 is 17 residues long. The chain's CDR3 is CASSGVASGRSYNEQFF. CDR3 DNA sequence: TGTGCCAGCAGCGGGGTAGCTAGCGGGAGAAGCTACAATGAGCAGTTCTTC.

The chain has TRBV6-1 and TRBJ1-2; D is possibly TRBD1 (6 bases). In germline, CDR1 is MNHNS, CDR2 SASEGT. Trimming pared 6 bases from V and 6 bases from J, leaving 20 bases between. This CDR3 is 15 amino acids long. The CDR3 here is CASSPEAGGGNGYTF. The CDR3 DNA sequence: TGTGCCAGCAGCCCAGAGGCGGGGGGCGGGAATGGCTACACCTTC.

This clone was counted between two and nine times. This rearrangement joins TRBV10-3 to TRBJ1-3; weak D call: TRBD1 (5 bases). Germline CDR1 ENHRY, CDR2 SYGVKD. CDR3 length equals 16 residues. V shed 6 bases and J shed 0 bases, with 15 bases lying between them. DNA of the CDR3: TGTGCCATCAGGGGGGAGGGGACGATCTCTGGAAACACCATATATTTT. Protein product: CAIRGEGTISGNTIYF.

This chain uses TRBV6-1 with TRBJ2-7, with 11 bases identical to TRBD1. Germline trimming cut 2 bases from V and 0 bases from J; bases unmatched to any gene: 9. CDR1 is MNHNS, CDR2 SASEGT, per germline. The CDR3 is 18 residues long. The CDR3 region is CASSEILGGTGGSYEQYF. CDR3 nucleotides: TGTGCCAGCAGTGAAATCTTGGGTGGGACAGGGGGCTCCTACGAGCAGTACTTC.

The genes are TRBV7-8 and TRBJ2-7, with D possibly matching TRBD1 (7 bases). Deletions cut 4 bases from V and 3 bases from J, with 19 bases between. Germline CDR1 is SGHVS and CDR2 is FQNEAQ. There are 16 residues in the CDR3. The CDR3 spells CASSSLAVGQFYEQYF. CDR3 nucleotides: TGTGCCAGCAGCTCTTTAGCGGTGGGACAGTTCTACGAGCAGTACTTC.

This clone came up a few times. This chain connects TRBV9 to TRBJ2-5; D perhaps matches TRBD2 (6 bases). Deletions cut 5 bases from V and 5 bases from J, with 19 bases between. CDR1 and CDR2 from the germline V gene are SGDLS and YYNGEE. The CDR3 loop spans 15 amino acids. The CDR3 DNA reads as TGTGCCAGCAGTCCAGAGGGCGGGATCCCTGAGACCCAGTACTTC. Encoded protein: CASSPEGGIPETQYF.

This clone was observed a handful of times. The chain couples TRBV15 to TRBJ2-7; 11 nucleotides match TRBD1. Germline V gene data show CDR1 as LNHNV and CDR2 as YYDKDF (reference sequence). V gave up 6 bases and J gave up 4 bases; unmatched junction bases: 5. The CDR3 is made up of 14 amino acids. The CDR3 DNA is TGTGCCACCAGTCATGGACAGGGGGCATACGAGCAGTACTTC. Its protein is CATSHGQGAYEQYF.

The rearrangement uses TRBV10-3 and TRBJ1-4; no clear D gene. Germline CDR1 and CDR2: ENHRY and SYGVKD. The CDR3 runs 14 residues. V dropped 3 bases and J dropped 8 bases, with 13 bases sitting between them. In nucleotides, the CDR3 is TGTGCCATCAGTGAAGTTCGGACGGGGGAAAAACTGTTTTTT. It encodes CAISEVRTGEKLFF.

The chain combines TRBV5-1 with TRBJ1-2; TRBD1 agrees at 7 bases. V was clipped by 4 bases and J by 6 bases; unmatched bases: 3. Germline CDR1 SGHRS, CDR2 YFSETQ. CDR3 length: 12 amino acids. Written as DNA, the CDR3 is TGCGCCAGCAGCCGAGACAGGGATGGCTACACCTTC. This gives the protein CASSRDRDGYTF. Filled out from reference TRBV5-1 and TRBJ1-2, the complete variable domain reads KAGVTQTPRYLIKTRGQQVTLSCSPISGHRSVSWYQQTPGQGLQFLFEYFSETQRNKGNFPGRFSGRQFSNSRSEMNVSTLELGDSALYLCASSRDRDGYTFGSGTRLTVV.

In this sample, this clone turned up a few times. The V call is TRBV7-2, the J call TRBJ2-7, with D perhaps matching TRBD1 (6 bases). V dropped 0 bases and J dropped 7 bases, with 13 bases sitting between them. Germline values: CDR1 SGHTA, CDR2 FQGNSA. This CDR3 has 14 amino acids. This CDR3 reads CASSLAVAQGEQYF. Here the CDR3 DNA reads TGTGCCAGCAGCTTAGCCGTCGCCCAGGGGGAGCAGTACTTC. Full variable domain (remainder filled in from reference TRBV7-2 and TRBJ2-7): GAGVSQSPSNKVTEKGKDVELRCDPISGHTALYWYRQSLGQGLEFLIYFQGNSAPDKSGLPSDRFSAERTGGSVSTLTIQRTQQEDSAVYLCASSLAVAQGEQYFGPGTRLTVT.

In this sample, this clone turned up a few times. V gene TRBV6-5 combines with J gene TRBJ2-5; perhaps TRBD2 as D (5 bases). The closer fit of TRBJ2-7 to the DNA end suggests the J call may be wrong. From germline, CDR1 is MNHEY and CDR2 SVGAGI. This CDR3 is built from 16 residues. The chain's CDR3 is CASSYGSRGSTYEQYF. CDR3 bases: TGTGCCAGCAGTTACGGGAGCCGGGGTAGTACCTACGAGCAGTACTTC.

The chain links TRBV15 to TRBJ1-2, with TRBD1 identical over 7 bases. The trim removed 5 bases at V and 4 bases at J, leaving 7 bases unmatched. There are 14 residues in the CDR3. Per germline, CDR1 LNHNV and CDR2 YYDKDF (reference sequence). In nucleotides, the CDR3 is TGTGCCACCAGCCCCACAGGGGATCTCTATGGCTACACCTTC. It translates to CATSPTGDLYGYTF.

The V and J genes are TRBV29-1 and TRBJ2-3, with TRBD1 matching 7 bases. CDR1 and CDR2 from the germline V gene are SQVTM and ANQGSEA. The CDR3 is 14 amino acids. The J segment lost 1 base and the V segment lost 4 bases, leaving 5 bases of the junction unmatched. The CDR3 region is CSVGGTGGTDTQYF. The CDR3 DNA follows: TGCAGCGTTGGAGGAACAGGGGGCACAGATACGCAGTATTTT.

This sequence joins TRBV6-5 and TRBJ1-5, with 7 bases aligning to TRBD1. CDR1 is MNHEY and CDR2 is SVGAGI in the germline V gene. The CDR3 is made up of 15 amino acids. With 6 bases clipped from V and 5 bases from J, the junction kept 10 bases outside the gene matches. The CDR3 DNA sequence: TGTGCCAGCAGCCTCGACAGGGATGGGGATCAGCCCCAGCATTTT. It codes for CASSLDRDGDQPQHF.

The V and J genes are TRBV27 and TRBJ1-2; unclear D gene. This CDR3 region has 14 residues. Trimming took off 6 bases at V and 3 bases at J, with 14 bases between the two ends. Per the germline V gene, CDR1 is MNHEY and CDR2 is SMNVEV (reference sequence). CDR3 sequence reads: CASSTLPGYYGYTF. The DNA for the CDR3 is TGTGCCAGCAGCACCCTTCCGGGGTACTATGGCTACACCTTC.

This clone was recorded a few times. This chain joins TRBV19 and TRBJ2-3, with D possibly matching TRBD2 (5 bases). Trimming cost V 7 bases and J 2 bases, with 7 bases left between them. The CDR3 is 12 amino acids. Germline V gene sequence: CDR1 LNHDA, CDR2 SQIVND (reference sequence). Here the CDR3 DNA reads TGTGCCAGTAACGACTACACAGATACGCAGTATTTT. It codes for CASNDYTDTQYF.

The chain is built from TRBV5-6 and TRBJ2-1; D is undetermined. This CDR3 contains 12 residues. The ends were cut back, 5 bases at V and 9 bases at J, with 12 bases in the middle. Germline assignment: CDR1 SGHDT and CDR2 YYEEEE. The CDR3 nucleotides are TGTGCCAGCAGTTTGCCGGGTGGTGAGCAGTTCTTC. This sequence encodes CASSLPGGEQFF.

This rearrangement joins TRBV30 to TRBJ2-5; 10 positions agree with TRBD2. Germline-derived CDR1 and CDR2 are GTSNPN and SVGIG (reference sequence). The CDR3 runs 17 residues. The V segment lost 1 base and the J segment 5 bases; nucleotides outside the gene matches: 13. The CDR3 reads CAWSDFGAGGPFETQYF. CDR3 in DNA: TGTGCCTGGAGTGACTTCGGAGCGGGAGGGCCATTCGAGACCCAGTACTTC.

The chain has TRBV5-8 and TRBJ1-2; the D is unclear. CDR1 is SGHTS, CDR2 YDEGEE, per germline. This CDR3 has 14 amino acids. Trimming removed 5 bases at V and 3 bases at J, with 14 bases between. As DNA, the CDR3 is TGTGCCAGCAGACTGGAGTTAGTTTACTATGGCTACACCTTC. This sequence encodes CASRLELVYYGYTF.

This clone was counted between two and nine times. Written as DNA, the CDR3 is TGTGCCAGCAGACGACAGGTTGCAACTAATGAAAAACTGTTTTTT. Its protein is CASRRQVATNEKLFF. The V call is TRBV28, the J call TRBJ1-4, with D perhaps TRBD1 (6 bases). In germline, CDR1 is MDHEN, CDR2 SYDVKM. V shed 6 bases and J shed 0 bases, with 11 bases lying between them. The CDR3 extends over 15 amino acids.